This TCR beta chain was recovered during a study of beta chain features in type 1 diabetes. This clone was counted a few times. Its antigen is not known. The CDR3 loop spans 16 amino acids. V shed 6 bases, J shed 7 bases, and the junction held 10 bases outside the gene matches. Looked up from germline, CDR1 is KGHSH and CDR2 is LQKENI. General study points: Cells that show high TCR expression could be over-represented by cDNA sequencing.

The isolated RNA, all of it, was reverse transcribed, so expressed TCRB transcripts were what got sequenced. Each sample of naive, central memory or regulatory T cells had, on average, around 3.5 million reads. The assay was immunoSEQ multiplex PCR, and TCRdb's table has in-frame clones only and misses some. The sample lists more than 300,000 clones, roughly 12% occurring once. The origin of this receptor is a man aged 18 to 29 in good health. The V gene is TRBV18, the J gene TRBJ2-1; TRBD1 matches at 12 bases. Sequenced material: naive CD4+ T cells from blood. The CDR3 nucleotides read TGTGCCAGCTCGCAACCGGGACAGGGGGCTGTAAATGAGCAGTTCTTC. It codes for CASSQPGQGAVNEQFF. Based on the CDR3 plus reference TRBV18 and TRBJ2-1, the full variable domain is NAGVMQNPRHLVRRRGQEARLRCSPMKGHSHVYWYRQLPEEGLKFMVYLQKENIIDESGMPKERFSAEFPKEGPSILRIQQVVRGDSAAYFCASSQPGQGAVNEQFFGPGTRLTVL.